The T cell receptor (beta chain) under discussion was sequenced for a study of identical twins. With 1 base removed from V and 0 bases from J, the gap between germline ends came to 9 bases. Germline CDR1 and CDR2: MGHRA and YSYEKL. The CDR3 spans 15 residues. Study-level points and caveats: Analyses based on zero insertions could be partly confounded by invariant MAIT and iNKT cells. Within monozygotic twins, out-of-frame TCR alpha sharing was underestimated by the models.

This clonotype has only a few counts. Its specificity is unknown. Unique molecular identifiers were present on the cDNA, and a universal primer site came from template switching. In TCRdb, the 5' RACE reads were re-called with MiXCR into one record per CDR3 protein. The table lists approximately 590,000 distinct CDR3 sequences, roughly 9.5% of them singletons. Another study also made use of these data, one on yellow fever vaccine responses in identical twins.

The source of this sequence is a woman aged 18-35 years in good health. The rearrangement uses TRBV4-1 and TRBJ1-1; no firm D call. What was sequenced was PBMCs. The CDR3 region is CASSQVGVLNTEAFF. The CDR3 bases are TGCGCCAGCAGCCAAGTCGGGGTTCTGAACACTGAAGCTTTCTTT.